The 28 T cell receptor beta chains in this list originate from one sample, sequenced in a study of blood T cell repertoires in COVID-19 (TCRdb year 2020). Libraries were constructed by the immunoSEQ multiplex PCR assay. The immuneACCESS repertoire file appears here via TCRdb, limited to in-frame rearrangements. These files lack a portion of the clones; in checked studies, under half of the deficit traces to unresolved V genes, and the cause of the others is not known. The sample contains 150,000 to 200,000 clones, roughly nine tenths of them found a single time. The top ten clonotypes cover 6.5% to 8.5% of the sample. The sample taken for sequencing was peripheral blood. The receptors here all came from a man aged 40-49 years with acute or convalescent COVID-19.

The chain combines TRBV19 with TRBJ1-6, with TRBD1 as a possible D gene (6 bases). The germline CDR1 and CDR2 sequences are LNHDA and SQIVND (reference sequence). Trimming pared 7 bases from V and 9 bases from J, leaving 19 bases between. This CDR3 comprises 15 residues. The CDR3: CASTRGARLGSPLHF. CDR3 in DNA: TGTGCCAGTACCCGGGGGGCGCGTTTGGGTTCACCCCTCCACTTT.

The chain recombines TRBV5-1 with TRBJ2-7; no clear D. The germline gives CDR1 SGHRS, CDR2 YFSETQ. This CDR3 is built from 16 residues. V was cut by 4 bases and J by 5 bases, with 22 bases left in between. The CDR3 reads CASSETSTLIAHEQYF. The DNA for the CDR3 is TGCGCCAGCAGCGAGACTTCGACCCTCATTGCCCACGAGCAGTACTTC.

This sequence joins TRBV5-4 and TRBJ1-6; TRBD1 is a possible D gene (5 bases). CDR3 size: 16 residues. The germline V and J ends were trimmed by 3 bases and 0 bases, with 10 bases remaining between them. Germline CDR1 is SGHNT and CDR2 is YYREEE (reference sequence). CDR3 protein: CASSSTVSSYNSPLHF. CDR3 coding DNA: TGTGCCAGCAGCTCGACAGTGAGCTCCTATAATTCACCCCTCCACTTT.

The rearrangement joins TRBV11-2 to TRBJ2-7, with 10 bases that match TRBD2. V gave up 3 bases and J gave up 4 bases; unmatched junction bases: 6. CDR1 and CDR2 (germline): SGHAT, FQNNGV. The CDR3 is 15 amino acids. The CDR3 loop reads CASSLSGLARYEQYF. CDR3 sequence (DNA): TGTGCCAGCAGCTTGTCGGGACTAGCGAGATACGAGCAGTACTTC.

This clone showed up just a few times. The chain couples TRBV6-5 to TRBJ1-2; perhaps TRBD1 as D (5 bases). The ends were cut back, 10 bases at V and 3 bases at J, with 21 bases in the middle. Germline-derived CDR1 and CDR2 are MNHEY and SVGAGI. This CDR3 is built from 15 residues. CDR3 sequence reads: CATRTRDLGDYGYTF. DNA for the CDR3: TGTGCCACCCGAACCAGGGACTTGGGGGACTATGGCTACACCTTC.

The rearrangement links TRBV11-2 to TRBJ2-7, with unresolved D. This CDR3 spans 10 amino acids. Germline loops: CDR1 SGHAT, CDR2 FQNNGV. V lost 5 bases and J 6 bases, leaving 5 bases between the germline ends. The CDR3: CASSTAEQYF. The CDR3 region has the DNA TGTGCCAGCAGCACTGCCGAGCAGTACTTC.

The DNA of the CDR3 is TGTGCCAGCAGCTTAGGAAGGATGGGGCCCAGGGAGACCCAGTACTTC. Amino acids: CASSLGRMGPRETQYF. The rearrangement uses TRBV13 and TRBJ2-5; possibly TRBD1 for D (5 bases). From germline, CDR1 is PRHDT and CDR2 FYEKMQ (reference sequence). Trimming left V 0 bases short and J 5 bases short, with 16 bases between. The length of the CDR3 is 16 residues.

J is TRBJ2-3 and V is TRBV5-1, with 12 bases identical to TRBD1. The CDR3 sequence is 15 residues long. V was pared by 6 bases and J by 6 bases, with 8 bases of the junction left unmatched. Germline V gene sequence: CDR1 SGHRS, CDR2 YFSETQ. CDR3 DNA: TGCGCCAGCACGGTAGGGACAGGGGGCTGGGATACGCAGTATTTT. Translating gives CASTVGTGGWDTQYF.

V is TRBV10-3 and J is TRBJ1-2; 7 positions agree with TRBD1. Germline CDR1 is ENHRY and CDR2 is SYGVKD. CDR3 length equals 12 residues. V gave up 11 bases and J gave up 8 bases; unmatched junction bases: 11. The CDR3 DNA follows: TGTGCCGCCAACCGGGACAGAGAGGGCTACACCTTC. Protein sequence: CAANRDREGYTF.

V and J are TRBV7-2 and TRBJ1-2; 7 nucleotides match TRBD1. The CDR3 consists of 13 residues. From germline, CDR1 is SGHTA and CDR2 FQGNSA. Unmatched junction bases numbered 7, after V lost 8 bases and J lost 4 bases. CDR3 sequence: CASARQGSYGYTF. The CDR3 DNA reads as TGTGCCAGCGCCAGACAGGGATCCTATGGCTACACCTTC.

V gene TRBV21-1 combines with J gene TRBJ2-7; the tabulated D call, TRBD2, remains unverified against the DNA. TRBV21-1 is recorded as a pseudogene. This CDR3 has 16 residues. DNA for the CDR3: TGTGCCAGCAGCAAAGAGGAGGGGGGGCCCCCGGGCGAGCAGTACTTC. This encodes CASSKEEGGPPGEQYF.

This clone is a singleton in its sample. The chain employs TRBV5-1 and TRBJ1-4; D is undetermined. This CDR3 spans 14 amino acids. CDR1 is SGHRS, CDR2 YFSETQ, per germline. V lost 5 bases to trimming and J lost 3 bases, with 11 bases between them. The CDR3 reads CASSLISANEKLFF. CDR3 coding DNA: TGCGCCAGCAGTCTTATATCTGCTAATGAAAAACTGTTTTTT.

This clone was seen once. The J gene is TRBJ2-2, the V gene TRBV7-3; a possible D gene is TRBD2 (5 bases). Between the trimmed V and J ends, which lost 1 base and 1 base, there was a span of 7 bases. Germline loops: CDR1 SGHTA, CDR2 FQGTGA. The length of the CDR3 is 15 residues. CDR3 in amino acids: CASSLNAGNTGELFF. The CDR3 DNA follows: TGTGCCAGCAGCTTAAACGCGGGGAACACCGGGGAGCTGTTTTTT.

The chain employs TRBV6-2 or TRBV6-3 and TRBJ2-7; a weak D match, TRBD1 (5 bases). The germline V and J ends were trimmed by 2 bases and 0 bases, with 14 bases remaining between them. Per the germline V gene, CDR1 is MNHEY and CDR2 is SVGEGT. This CDR3 has 16 amino acids. The CDR3 nucleotides read TGTGCCAGCAGTTACGGGGTCAGGGTGAGCTCCTACGAGCAGTACTTC. It is translated as CASSYGVRVSSYEQYF.

The V call is TRBV7-2, the J call TRBJ2-1; D uncertain. CDR3 length: 13 amino acids. The germline V gene encodes CDR1 SGHTA and CDR2 FQGNSA. Trimming took 4 bases from V and 4 from J, leaving 8 bases between them. Here the CDR3 DNA reads TGTGCCAGCAGCTCGGAGATTTACAATGAGCAGTTCTTC. Its protein product is CASSSEIYNEQFF.

The V gene is TRBV5-5, the J gene TRBJ2-2, with TRBD2 matching 7 bases. The germline CDR1 and CDR2 sequences are SGHKS and YYEKEE (reference sequence). The CDR3 runs to 17 residues. The V gene end was trimmed by 4 bases and the J gene end by 3 bases; junction bases not matched to a gene: 12. CDR3 amino acids: CASSRSLAERYTGELFF. CDR3 DNA sequence: TGTGCCAGCAGCAGGTCCCTAGCGGAAAGATACACCGGGGAGCTGTTTTTT.

A word on this clone: Its ends do not fully match the called genes, so a read error is possible. CDR3: CASSYSTGNTEAFF. CDR3 sequence (DNA): TGTGCCAGCAGCTACTCTACAGGGAACACTGAAGCTTTCTTT. The chain joins TRBV6-5 to TRBJ1-1, with a possible D match to TRBD1 (5 bases). Looked up from germline, CDR1 is MNHEY and CDR2 is SVGAGI. The CDR3 runs 14 residues.

This sequence joins TRBV7-9 and TRBJ1-5; 9 bases agree with TRBD1. With V trimmed by 5 bases and J by 11 bases, 7 bases remained unmatched. The CDR3 length is 13 residues. CDR1 and CDR2 from the germline V gene are SEHNR and FQNEAQ (reference sequence). The CDR3 DNA reads TGTGCCAGCAGCCCCGAGGGACAGGGAACCCAGCATTTT. Protein sequence: CASSPEGQGTQHF.

This CDR3 reads CASSLQRGGSQPQHF. For the CDR3, the DNA is TGTGCCAGCAGTTTACAACGCGGGGGAAGTCAGCCCCAGCATTTT. The chain carries TRBV27 and TRBJ1-5; the D gene is possibly TRBD1 (5 bases). CDR3 length: 15 amino acids. The V and J ends lost 2 bases and 6 bases respectively, with 14 bases between them. CDR1 and CDR2 from the germline V gene are MNHEY and SMNVEV (reference sequence).

The CDR3 spells CASSWGRASYEQYF. The DNA of the CDR3 is TGTGCCAGCAGTTGGGGCAGGGCGAGCTACGAGCAGTACTTC. This chain links TRBV27 with TRBJ2-7, with D perhaps TRBD1 (5 bases). This CDR3 is built from 14 residues. V gave up 4 bases and J gave up 3 bases, with 13 bases separating them. From germline, CDR1 is MNHEY and CDR2 SMNVEV (reference sequence).

The genes are TRBV7-9 and TRBJ2-5; the match to TRBD1 covers 9 bases. The CDR3 is made up of 14 amino acids. CDR1 is SEHNR, CDR2 FQNEAQ, per germline (reference sequence). V gave up 5 bases and J gave up 6 bases; unmatched junction bases: 7. CDR3 loop: CASSAGQGGKTQYF. The CDR3 coding sequence is TGTGCCAGCAGCGCGGGACAGGGAGGAAAGACCCAGTACTTC.

The rearrangement uses TRBV30 and TRBJ2-7; 7 nucleotides line up with TRBD1. The CDR3 runs 14 residues. Germline values: CDR1 GTSNPN, CDR2 SVGIG (reference sequence). V gave up 7 bases and J gave up 0 bases; unmatched junction bases: 9. The CDR3 bases are TGTGCCTTCTTTGGTTCAGGGGGCTCCTACGAGCAGTACTTC. Its translation is CAFFGSGGSYEQYF.

The chain has TRBV11-2 and TRBJ2-5; TRBD1 matches at 7 bases. CDR3 length equals 14 residues. V trimming: 4 bases; J trimming: 5 bases; junction bases outside the gene matches: 7. Per germline, CDR1 SGHAT and CDR2 FQNNGV. CDR3 sequence reads: CASSSGTARETQYF. CDR3 in DNA: TGTGCCAGCAGCTCTGGGACAGCGAGGGAGACCCAGTACTTC.

Note on this clone: This sample includes further DNA sequences coding for the same CDR3. The chain recombines TRBV25-1 with TRBJ1-2, with 7 bases lining up with TRBD1. The germline CDR1 and CDR2 sequences are MGHDK and SYGVNS. V shed 5 bases and J 4 bases; nucleotides not matched to a gene: 4. The CDR3 contains 13 residues. Written as DNA, the CDR3 is TGTGCCAGCAGTTCGACAGGGACCTATGGCTACACCTTC. This translates into CASSSTGTYGYTF.

The chain combines TRBV30 with TRBJ1-3; D gene ambiguous. V lost 0 bases and J lost 4, with 16 bases in between. The CDR3 is 16 residues long. Germline-derived CDR1 and CDR2 are GTSNPN and SVGIG (reference sequence). Here the CDR3 reads CAWSVLAALGGNTIYF. DNA of the CDR3: TGTGCCTGGAGTGTACTGGCCGCCCTGGGCGGAAACACCATATATTTT. The whole variable domain, filled in from reference TRBV30 and TRBJ1-3, reads SQTIHQWPATLVQPVGSPLSLECTVEGTSNPNLYWYRQAAGRGLQLLFYSVGIGQISSEVPQNLSASRPQDRQFILSSKKLLLSDSGFYLCAWSVLAALGGNTIYFGEGSWLTVV.

The chain is built from TRBV18 and TRBJ2-4, with TRBD1 as a possible D gene (5 bases). The CDR3 is made up of 16 amino acids. The germline CDR1 and CDR2 sequences are KGHSH and LQKENI. With 6 bases removed from V and 0 bases from J, the gap between germline ends came to 15 bases. CDR3 sequence: CASSPRGNLAKNIQYF. CDR3 bases: TGTGCCAGCTCTCCTAGGGGAAATCTAGCCAAAAACATTCAGTACTTC. The whole variable domain, remainder taken from reference TRBV18 and TRBJ2-4, is NAGVMQNPRHLVRRRGQEARLRCSPMKGHSHVYWYRQLPEEGLKFMVYLQKENIIDESGMPKERFSAEFPKEGPSILRIQQVVRGDSAAYFCASSPRGNLAKNIQYFGAGTRLSVL.

The rearrangement joins TRBV18 to TRBJ1-6, with a weak D call TRBD1 (5 bases). With 6 bases removed from V and 14 bases from J, the gap between germline ends came to 11 bases. The length of the CDR3 is 11 residues. Germline CDR1 reads KGHSH; CDR2 reads LQKENI. The CDR3 spells CASSEGRTLHF. The DNA for the CDR3 is TGTGCCAGCTCGGAGGGGAGGACCCTCCACTTT.

The CDR3 loop is CASSYSPPGAYEQYF. Written as DNA, the CDR3 is TGTGCCAGCAGTTACTCGCCCCCAGGGGCCTACGAGCAGTACTTC. This rearrangement joins TRBV6-2 or TRBV6-3 to TRBJ2-7; tentatively, D is TRBD1 (6 bases). The germline V gene encodes CDR1 MNHEY and CDR2 SVGEGT. The ends were cut back, 0 bases at V and 2 bases at J, with 11 bases in the middle. The CDR3 is made up of 15 amino acids.